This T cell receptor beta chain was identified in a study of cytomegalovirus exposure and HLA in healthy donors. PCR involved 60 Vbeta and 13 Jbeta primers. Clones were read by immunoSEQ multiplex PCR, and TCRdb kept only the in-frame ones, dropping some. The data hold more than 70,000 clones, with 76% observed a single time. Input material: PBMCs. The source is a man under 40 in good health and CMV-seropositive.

CDR3 nucleotide sequence: TGTGCCAGTAGTATAGCCAGGGCTGGGGCCAACGTCCTGACTTTC. Translation gives CASSIARAGANVLTF. The genes are TRBV19 and TRBJ2-6; D is possibly TRBD1 (5 bases). The length of the CDR3 is 15 residues. Germline-derived CDR1 and CDR2 are LNHDA and SQIVND (reference sequence). With 1 base removed from V and 2 bases from J, the gap between germline ends came to 6 bases.